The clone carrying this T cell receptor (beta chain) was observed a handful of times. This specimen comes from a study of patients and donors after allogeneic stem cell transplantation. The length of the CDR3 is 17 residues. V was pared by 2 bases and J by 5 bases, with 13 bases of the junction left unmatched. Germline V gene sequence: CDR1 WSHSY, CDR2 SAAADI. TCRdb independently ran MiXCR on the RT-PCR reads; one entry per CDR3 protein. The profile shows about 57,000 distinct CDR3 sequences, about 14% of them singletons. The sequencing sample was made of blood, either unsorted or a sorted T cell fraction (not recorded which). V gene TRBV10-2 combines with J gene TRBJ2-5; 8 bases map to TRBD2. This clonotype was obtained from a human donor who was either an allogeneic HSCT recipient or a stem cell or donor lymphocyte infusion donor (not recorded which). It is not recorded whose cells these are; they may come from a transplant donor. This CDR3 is CASSEGAGDSWGETQYF. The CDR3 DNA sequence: TGCGCCAGCAGTGAGGGAGCGGGAGATTCCTGGGGGGAGACCCAGTACTTC.